This TCR beta chain was documented in a study of T cell responses to AZD1222 COVID-19 vaccine. About the study: Pooling covered second doses at about 4 or about 12 weeks.

Study-level results: Two doses of AZD1222 preceded a rise in Spike-specific TCR breadth and depth. Every sample of the repertoires postdated the peak T cell response.

Profiling relied on immunoSEQ multiplex PCR, and the TCRdb table lists in-frame clones only, not all of them. The top ten clones hold 0.99% of a sample with under 200,000 clones, approximately 91% of them seen once. Germline assignment: CDR1 LNHDA and CDR2 SQIVND (reference sequence). The CDR3 contains 13 residues. The V gene lost 11 bases and the J gene lost 9 bases, with 20 bases spanning the gap. Of note for this clone: Its antigen is unidentified.

The chain links TRBV19 to TRBJ2-1; D perhaps matches TRBD2 (5 bases). The TCR comes from an adult in good health. The sample here was peripheral blood, taken on day 0 of AZD1222 vaccination. CDR3 protein: CAVGEGWRGEQFF. The DNA for the CDR3 is TGTGCCGTTGGAGAGGGATGGAGAGGTGAGCAGTTCTTC.